The rows below give T cell receptor beta chains drawn from one sample of a study of T-cell memory formation after mild COVID-19. Each CDR3 protein gets one entry after TCRdb re-called the 5' RACE reads with MiXCR. The sample records about 560,000 distinct CDR3 sequences, more than 15% being singletons. Sequencing used PBMCs or a T cell subset sorted from them (not recorded which). The source of these receptors is an adult woman who had mild COVID-19 (a few samples of this study predate the infection). Cell type and time point are not known. Each CDR3 is given with its conserved first and last residue. The size of a clone is reported for some rows only, either as once, few or many, or as a class for expanded clones.

TRBV4-2,TRBJ2-2,few,CASSPLDRQLTGELFF
TRBV2,TRBJ1-1,.,CAPARSGNTEAFF
TRBV9,TRBJ1-5,few,CASSVDNNQPQHF
TRBV5-1,TRBJ2-4,few,CASSLERKNIQYF
TRBV7-3,TRBJ2-1,few,CASSSVGGYNEQFF
TRBV12-3/TRBV12-4,TRBJ2-1,few,CASSPGIVPSYNEQFF
TRBV7-2,TRBJ2-4,few,CASSPEDWGDKNIQYF
TRBV19,TRBJ2-1,few,CASSIRTWRGDNNEQFF
TRBV24-1,TRBJ1-4,.,CATSGTVDEKLFF
TRBV15,TRBJ2-7,few,CATSRAGPYEQYF
TRBV6-5,TRBJ2-1,few,CASTLGQGANEQFF
TRBV10-3,TRBJ2-1,.,CATTYSGNEQFF
TRBV20-1,TRBJ2-2,.,CSARVDGRNPTGELFF
TRBV4-1,TRBJ2-2,.,CASSQVDRDTGELFF
TRBV4-1,TRBJ2-6,.,CASSQFNSGANVLTF
TRBV7-9,TRBJ2-5,.,CASSRRPKETQYF
TRBV10-3,TRBJ2-7,few,CAISGGTAAYEQYF
TRBV5-1,TRBJ1-1,few,CASSRGRVDDTEAFF
TRBV9,TRBJ2-7,.,CASSVGGPSSYEQYF
TRBV7-9,TRBJ2-3,many,CASSSPASAYGDTQYF
TRBV9,TRBJ2-7,.,CASSSTGEEVPYEQYF
TRBV10-3,TRBJ2-5,few,CAISESEVETQYF
TRBV12-3/TRBV12-4,TRBJ1-5,few,CASSPGTDPQPQHF
TRBV5-4,TRBJ1-1,.,CASTLPGSGISF
TRBV7-6,TRBJ2-1,.,CASSLGQGSSYNEQFF
TRBV5-1,TRBJ1-1,.,CASGGEETEAFF
TRBV20-1,TRBJ2-7,few,CSARGQAGRDYEQYF
TRBV7-9,TRBJ1-1,few,CASSLVDYTEAFF
TRBV6-2/TRBV6-3,TRBJ1-2,.,CASSQDRRLLGGYTF
TRBV20-1,TRBJ1-6,.,CSARAQQYNSPLHF
TRBV7-2,TRBJ2-3,few,CASSLPPGGSTDTQYF
TRBV2,TRBJ1-2,many,CASSGQSNYGYTF
TRBV7-9,TRBJ2-2,.,CASSPRRGVRTGELFF
TRBV9,TRBJ2-1,.,CASSRRQGANYNEQFF
TRBV7-3,TRBJ2-7,.,CASSIDYNSYEQYF
TRBV7-9,TRBJ2-7,few,CASSLASGIYEQYF
TRBV3-1,TRBJ2-7,few,CASSHYRDSPMEQYF
TRBV6-2/TRBV6-3,TRBJ2-2,.,CASSYSGEDTGELFF
TRBV20-1,TRBJ2-2,few,CRGSGELFF
TRBV29-1,TRBJ2-5,many,CSVESGPETQYF
TRBV7-3,TRBJ2-5,.,CASSLRGGTGETQYF
TRBV20-1,TRBJ2-1,.,CSAKPSGRGNEQFF
TRBV29-1,TRBJ2-7,few,CSVEAPTLGQGAYEQYF
TRBV20-1,TRBJ1-5,.,CSAVSGQGRQPQHF
TRBV9,TRBJ1-1,few,CASSVDLVNTEAFF
TRBV27,TRBJ2-1,.,CASSSIMGQAYNEQFF
TRBV24-1,TRBJ2-3,few,CATSDPGDSHTDTQYF
TRBV7-9,TRBJ2-5,few,CASSPQQGGETQYF
TRBV5-1,TRBJ1-2,.,CASSYDSGGDGYTF
TRBV12-3/TRBV12-4,TRBJ2-2,.,CASTPGLATVGELFF
TRBV4-1,TRBJ2-3,many,CASRTSGADTQYF
TRBV6-4,TRBJ2-7,.,CASSDPSGTGVYEQYF
TRBV3-1,TRBJ1-3,.,CASSQGIGVGNTIYF
TRBV5-6,TRBJ2-7,.,CASSSETGAYEQYF
TRBV20-1,TRBJ2-7,few,CSAEYRERLPYEQYF